This T cell receptor (beta chain) stems from a study of OX40 agonist ivuxolimab in advanced cancers. Study context: Patients in dose escalation had liver, melanoma, kidney or head and neck cancers. The study, taken as a whole, reports: More expanded clones were found, on average, in CD8+ than in CD4+ T cells.

About this clone: Its antigen remains unknown.

Looked up from germline, CDR1 is SEHNR and CDR2 is FQNEAQ (reference sequence). The CDR3 runs to 13 residues. Trimming left V 5 bases short and J 4 bases short, with 12 bases between. The table came from immunoSEQ multiplex PCR; TCRdb's copy has only in-frame clones and leaves some out. The sample contains about 48,000 clones, 85% to 90% of which appear only once. V and J are TRBV7-9 and TRBJ2-7, with D perhaps matching TRBD2 (5 bases). Source: CD4+ or CD8+ T cells sorted from blood, taken in a trial of the OX40 agonist ivuxolimab. The receptor was derived from an adult with an advanced solid tumor such as melanoma, head and neck, liver or kidney cancer. CDR3 DNA sequence: TGTGCCAGCAGCGTTGCCACTAGGTACGAGCAGTACTTC. Translation gives CASSVATRYEQYF. The entire variable domain, with the rest obtained from reference TRBV7-9 and TRBJ2-7, is as follows: DTGVSQNPRHKITKRGQNVTFRCDPISEHNRLYWYRQTLGQGPEFLTYFQNEAQLEKSRLLSDRFSAERPKGSFSTLEIQRTEQGDSAMYLCASSVATRYEQYFGPGTRLTVT.